The rows below give T cell receptor beta chains drawn from one sample of a study of T-cell memory formation after mild COVID-19. A single record per CDR3 protein comes from TCRdb applying MiXCR to the 5' RACE reads. The sample consists of 200,000 to 250,000 distinct CDR3 sequences, roughly 15% of them appearing once. The specimen was PBMCs or a T cell subset sorted from them (not recorded which). These receptors all stem from a man aged 18 to 30 who had mild COVID-19 (a few samples of this study predate the infection). Cell type and time point are not known. CDR3s include the opening cysteine and the closing phenylalanine or tryptophan. D genes are given only for firm matches. Some rows have no size entry. The others give once, few or many, or a class for an expanded clone.

j_call: TRBJ1-3
v_call: TRBV6-5
d_call: NA
clone_size: NA
cdr3_aa: CASSSGAATSENTIYF
cdr3_nt: TGTGCCAGCAGTTCGGGGGCCGCGACCTCTGAAAACACCATATATTTT

j_call: TRBJ1-2
v_call: TRBV10-3
d_call: TRBD1
clone_size: few
cdr3_aa: CAISEGEGTGRGVGYTF
cdr3_nt: TGTGCCATCAGTGAAGGGGAAGGGACAGGGCGCGGAGTTGGCTACACCTTC

j_call: TRBJ2-5
v_call: TRBV3-1
d_call: NA
clone_size: once
cdr3_aa: CASSQDAGETQYF
cdr3_nt: TGTGCCAGCAGCCAAGATGCCGGGGAGACCCAGTACTTC

j_call: TRBJ2-1
v_call: TRBV6-5
d_call: NA
clone_size: NA
cdr3_aa: CASSYSRDIYNEQFF
cdr3_nt: TGTGCCAGCAGTTACTCTAGAGACATATACAATGAGCAGTTCTTC

j_call: TRBJ1-4
v_call: TRBV4-1
d_call: NA
clone_size: few
cdr3_aa: CASSQEVQGEKLFF
cdr3_nt: TGCGCCAGCAGCCAGGAGGTCCAGGGCGAAAAACTGTTTTTT

j_call: TRBJ2-7
v_call: TRBV18
d_call: NA
clone_size: NA
cdr3_aa: CASSPPSKTYEQYF
cdr3_nt: TGTGCCAGCTCACCACCTAGCAAGACCTACGAGCAGTACTTC

j_call: TRBJ1-2
v_call: TRBV7-2
d_call: TRBD1
clone_size: NA
cdr3_aa: CASSSPTGRVYGGYTF
cdr3_nt: TGTGCCAGCAGCTCGCCGACAGGGCGGGTTTATGGAGGCTACACCTTC

j_call: TRBJ1-2
v_call: TRBV12-3/TRBV12-4
d_call: TRBD1
clone_size: few
cdr3_aa: CASSSRTGSAGYTF
cdr3_nt: TGTGCCAGCAGTTCCCGGACAGGGTCGGCTGGCTACACCTTC

j_call: TRBJ1-1
v_call: TRBV12-3/TRBV12-4
d_call: NA
clone_size: few
cdr3_aa: CASSGGRGSTEAFF
cdr3_nt: TGTGCCAGCAGTGGGGGTCGGGGGAGCACTGAAGCTTTCTTT

j_call: TRBJ2-7
v_call: TRBV19
d_call: TRBD1
clone_size: NA
cdr3_aa: CASSIDRGGTYEQYF
cdr3_nt: TGTGCCAGTAGTATAGACAGAGGGGGCACCTACGAGCAGTACTTC

j_call: TRBJ1-2
v_call: TRBV6-6
d_call: TRBD1
clone_size: NA
cdr3_aa: CASSGQGISGYTF
cdr3_nt: TGTGCCAGCAGTGGACAGGGGATATCTGGCTACACCTTC

j_call: TRBJ1-3
v_call: TRBV5-1
d_call: NA
clone_size: few
cdr3_aa: CASSLSSPGNTIYF
cdr3_nt: TGCGCCAGCAGCTTGTCTTCACCTGGAAACACCATATATTTT

j_call: TRBJ2-5
v_call: TRBV5-5
d_call: NA
clone_size: few
cdr3_aa: CASSPEVSGTQYF
cdr3_nt: TGTGCCAGCAGCCCCGAGGTGTCGGGGACCCAGTACTTC

j_call: TRBJ2-3
v_call: TRBV5-1
d_call: TRBD1
clone_size: NA
cdr3_aa: CASSFPGQGADTQYF
cdr3_nt: TGCGCCAGCAGCTTCCCAGGACAGGGAGCAGATACGCAGTATTTT

j_call: TRBJ1-4
v_call: TRBV2
d_call: TRBD1
clone_size: NA
cdr3_aa: CASRGTGEKLFF
cdr3_nt: TGTGCCAGCAGGGGGACAGGGGAAAAACTGTTTTTT

j_call: TRBJ1-1
v_call: TRBV4-2
d_call: TRBD1
clone_size: few
cdr3_aa: CASSPRQGADITGAFF
cdr3_nt: TGTGCCAGCAGCCCTAGACAGGGGGCGGACATCACTGGAGCTTTCTTT

j_call: TRBJ1-5
v_call: TRBV19
d_call: NA
clone_size: many
cdr3_aa: CASTMAGVRPQHF
cdr3_nt: TGTGCCAGTACCATGGCGGGGGTCCGGCCCCAGCATTTT

j_call: TRBJ2-1
v_call: TRBV14
d_call: NA
clone_size: NA
cdr3_aa: CASSPYSLPAGNEQFF
cdr3_nt: TGTGCCAGCAGCCCGTACTCCCTCCCGGCGGGGAATGAGCAGTTCTTC

j_call: TRBJ2-7
v_call: TRBV5-1
d_call: TRBD1
clone_size: few
cdr3_aa: CASSSGQGPYEQYF
cdr3_nt: TGCGCCAGCAGCTCAGGACAGGGCCCCTACGAGCAGTACTTC

j_call: TRBJ2-4
v_call: TRBV7-3
d_call: NA
clone_size: NA
cdr3_aa: CASSRDGENIQYF
cdr3_nt: TGTGCCAGCAGCCGGGACGGAGAAAACATTCAGTACTTC

j_call: TRBJ2-3
v_call: TRBV24-1
d_call: TRBD2
clone_size: NA
cdr3_aa: CATSDTSGSGTDTQYF
cdr3_nt: TGTGCCACCAGTGACACTAGCGGGAGCGGGACAGATACGCAGTATTTT

j_call: TRBJ1-2
v_call: TRBV7-9
d_call: NA
clone_size: few
cdr3_aa: CASSLAEPGYGYTF
cdr3_nt: TGTGCCAGCAGCTTAGCAGAACCAGGGTATGGCTACACCTTC

j_call: TRBJ2-3
v_call: TRBV4-3
d_call: NA
clone_size: NA
cdr3_aa: CASSPGGVTDTQYF
cdr3_nt: TGCGCCAGCAGCCCCGGAGGTGTAACAGATACGCAGTATTTT

j_call: TRBJ2-4
v_call: TRBV4-2
d_call: NA
clone_size: few
cdr3_aa: CASSQDPRPGAGNIQYF
cdr3_nt: TGTGCCAGCAGCCAAGATCCCAGGCCGGGGGCGGGAAACATTCAGTACTTC

j_call: TRBJ2-3
v_call: TRBV11-2
d_call: NA
clone_size: few
cdr3_aa: CASSQWGRLAGSDTQYF
cdr3_nt: TGTGCCAGCAGCCAGTGGGGGCGATTAGCAGGCTCAGATACGCAGTATTTT

j_call: TRBJ1-6
v_call: TRBV4-3
d_call: NA
clone_size: few
cdr3_aa: CASSQDYSPLHF
cdr3_nt: TGCGCCAGCAGCCAAGACTATTCACCCCTCCACTTT

j_call: TRBJ1-1
v_call: TRBV7-2
d_call: NA
clone_size: few
cdr3_aa: CASSPMGTKSAFF
cdr3_nt: TGTGCCAGCAGCCCCATGGGGACGAAGTCGGCTTTCTTT

j_call: TRBJ1-2
v_call: TRBV20-1
d_call: TRBD1
clone_size: few
cdr3_aa: CSAAFSGQGVIRGYTF
cdr3_nt: TGCAGTGCTGCATTCTCAGGACAGGGTGTTATCCGTGGCTACACCTTC